The 32 T cell receptor beta chains below were found in one sample sequenced in a study of blood T cell repertoires in COVID-19. Here immunoSEQ multiplex PCR was the method, and the copy in TCRdb shows in-frame clones only, minus some. The sample has around 240,000 clones, 65% to 90% seen once; the top ten hold approximately 7%. Specimen: peripheral blood. These receptors originate from a woman between 45 and 65 years old with acute or convalescent COVID-19.

There are a few counts of this clone. V usage is TRBV6-6 and J usage is TRBJ1-1; no clear D. The V end was cut by 2 bases, the J end by 2 bases, with 9 bases between. This CDR3 is 14 amino acids long. Germline V lookup: CDR1 MNHNY, CDR2 SVGAGI (reference sequence). The CDR3 loop is CASSYPERNTEAFF. The CDR3 coding sequence is TGTGCCAGCAGTTACCCCGAGCGAAACACTGAAGCTTTCTTT.

This clone has just a few counts. The CDR3 sequence: CASHPSPSGAYGYTF. Here the CDR3 DNA reads TGTGCCAGCCACCCCTCACCGTCGGGAGCCTATGGCTACACCTTC. The rearrangement joins TRBV19 to TRBJ1-2; D gene ambiguous. Germline V gene sequence: CDR1 LNHDA, CDR2 SQIVND (reference sequence). Trimming shortened V by 9 bases and J by 4 bases, and 21 bases separated the two germline ends. The CDR3 totals 15 residues.

The rearrangement uses TRBV5-6 and TRBJ1-4; 7 positions match TRBD1. Per the germline V gene, CDR1 is SGHDT and CDR2 is YYEEEE. The CDR3 consists of 15 residues. Trimming at V came to 3 bases and at J to 4 bases, leaving 6 bases not matched to a gene. CDR3 protein: CASSYLDRNNEKLFF. CDR3 DNA: TGTGCCAGCAGCTACCTGGACAGGAATAATGAAAAACTGTTTTTT. Full variable domain (rest looked up from reference TRBV5-6 and TRBJ1-4): DAGVTQSPTHLIKTRGQQVTLRCSPKSGHDTVSWYQQALGQGPQFIFQYYEEEERQRGNFPDRFSGHQFPNYSSELNVNALLLGDSALYLCASSYLDRNNEKLFFGSGTQLSVL.

The rearrangement links TRBV5-1 to TRBJ1-1; D is undetermined. CDR3 length: 13 amino acids. Trimming took 1 base from V and 1 from J, leaving 5 bases between them. CDR1 and CDR2 (germline): SGHRS, YFSETQ. The CDR3 nucleotides are TGCGCCAGCAGCTTGACAGAGAACACTGAAGCTTTCTTT. Translating gives CASSLTENTEAFF.

The chain joins TRBV7-9 to TRBJ1-2; 10 bases map to TRBD1. Per germline, CDR1 SEHNR and CDR2 FQNEAQ (reference sequence). This CDR3 has 14 residues. J lost 6 bases, V lost 6 bases, and 7 bases had no gene match. The CDR3 protein is CASSTVGTGDGYTF. In DNA form, the CDR3 reads TGTGCCAGCAGTACAGTCGGGACAGGGGATGGCTACACCTTC.

The V gene is TRBV12-3 or TRBV12-4, the J gene TRBJ2-7; no clear D. V was shortened by 6 bases and J by 2 bases, with 11 bases between the two germline ends. The CDR3 runs to 13 residues. The CDR3 sequence is CASRPQSAYEQYF. In nucleotides, the CDR3 is TGTGCCAGCAGACCACAATCTGCCTACGAGCAGTACTTC.

This clone came up once. The rearrangement uses TRBV19 and TRBJ1-2; possibly TRBD1 for D (5 bases). CDR1 is LNHDA, CDR2 SQIVND, per germline (reference sequence). The germline V and J ends were trimmed by 6 bases and 5 bases, with 16 bases remaining between them. The CDR3 totals 14 residues. CDR3 DNA sequence: TGTGCCAGTAGCGCCTCCGCCAGGGTTTATGGCTACACCTTC. Translating it yields CASSASARVYGYTF. The full variable domain, rest sourced from reference TRBV19 and TRBJ1-2, is DGGITQSPKYLFRKEGQNVTLSCEQNLNHDAMYWYRQDPGQGLRLIYYSQIVNDFQKGDIAEGYSVSREKKESFPLTVTSAQKNPTAFYLCASSASARVYGYTFGSGTRLTVV.

The chain carries TRBV6-6 and TRBJ2-1, with D possibly matching TRBD2 (6 bases). Germline CDR1 MNHNY, CDR2 SVGAGI (reference sequence). Trimming removed 7 bases from V and 4 bases from J, with 20 bases in between. The CDR3 totals 16 residues. The CDR3 DNA is TGTGCCAGCACCGAGACGTGGAGGGAGCCATACAATGAGCAGTTCTTC. It is translated as CASTETWREPYNEQFF.

This chain's CDR3 is CASSGGRNTGELFF. The CDR3 nucleotides are TGTGCCAGTAGCGGAGGGCGGAACACCGGGGAGCTGTTTTTT. J is TRBJ2-2 and V is TRBV19; D may be TRBD2 (6 bases). The CDR3 covers 14 residues. V lost 6 bases and J 1 base, leaving 9 bases between the germline ends. Germline values: CDR1 LNHDA, CDR2 SQIVND (reference sequence).

V and J are TRBV6-2 or TRBV6-3 and TRBJ2-1, with D unresolved. The CDR3 totals 15 residues. V lost 0 bases, J lost 4 bases, and 10 bases lay in between. Germline V gene data show CDR1 as MNHEY and CDR2 as SVGEGT. DNA of the CDR3: TGTGCCAGCAGTTACTCGCGTCTTAGTTACAATGAGCAGTTCTTC. It specifies CASSYSRLSYNEQFF.

The rearrangement uses TRBV7-6 and TRBJ1-5, with D hard to call. The V end was cut by 4 bases, the J end by 2 bases, with 18 bases between. Germline V gene data show CDR1 as SGHVS and CDR2 as FNYEAQ. CDR3 length equals 17 residues. The CDR3 region has the DNA TGTGCCAGCAGCTCCCCGAGGGTACGGGTTGGCAATCAGCCCCAGCATTTT. Translation: CASSSPRVRVGNQPQHF.

At least ten counts were recorded for this clone. The CDR3 DNA sequence: TGTGCCAGCAGCCCATCCATCCCTGGAAACACCATATATTTT. Translation: CASSPSIPGNTIYF. The chain recombines TRBV7-9 with TRBJ1-3, with D unresolved. The CDR3 length is 14 residues. The germline V and J ends were trimmed by 5 bases and 2 bases, with 10 bases remaining between them. Germline V gene lookup returns CDR1 SEHNR and CDR2 FQNEAQ (reference sequence).

The rearrangement links TRBV28 to TRBJ2-2, with 11 bases identical to TRBD2. CDR1 is MDHEN and CDR2 is SYDVKM in the germline V gene. V dropped 3 bases and J dropped 5; count of bases not matched to a gene: 2. There are 15 residues in the CDR3. The chain's CDR3 is CASSFRTSGTGELFF. The DNA of the CDR3 is TGTGCCAGCAGTTTTCGGACTAGCGGGACCGGGGAGCTGTTTTTT.

This clone appeared a few times. The chain is built from TRBV7-9 and TRBJ1-1, with no clear D. The V end was cut by 2 bases, the J end by 1 base, with 11 bases between. Germline loops: CDR1 SEHNR, CDR2 FQNEAQ (reference sequence). The CDR3 loop spans 15 amino acids. CDR3 nucleotide sequence: TGTGCCAGCAGCTTAAGATCGCGGCCGAACACTGAAGCTTTCTTT. Amino acids: CASSLRSRPNTEAFF.

The V and J genes are TRBV5-5 and TRBJ1-4; possible D gene TRBD1, 5 bases. Trimming removed 1 base from V and 3 bases from J, with 7 bases in between. This CDR3 comprises 14 residues. The germline CDR1 and CDR2 sequences are SGHKS and YYEKEE (reference sequence). CDR3 protein: CASSLQGANEKLFF. Written as DNA, the CDR3 is TGTGCCAGCAGCTTGCAAGGGGCTAATGAAAAACTGTTTTTT.

V and J are TRBV28 and TRBJ2-1; possibly TRBD2 for D (5 bases). The CDR3 has 14 residues. Germline V gene lookup returns CDR1 MDHEN and CDR2 SYDVKM. Trimming pared 2 bases from V and 1 base from J, leaving 6 bases between. CDR3 nucleotide sequence: TGTGCCAGCAGTTTACGGGGTTCCTACAATGAGCAGTTCTTC. This translates into CASSLRGSYNEQFF.

This clone appeared a few times. The chain links TRBV19 to TRBJ1-2; tentatively, D is TRBD1 (5 bases). The germline V gene has CDR1 LNHDA and CDR2 SQIVND (reference sequence). This CDR3 region has 13 residues. Trimming removed 5 bases from V and 2 bases from J, with 9 bases in between. This chain's CDR3 is CASSLQENYGYTF. CDR3 coding DNA: TGTGCCAGTAGTTTACAGGAGAACTATGGCTACACCTTC. The full variable domain, its missing parts supplied by reference TRBV19 and TRBJ1-2, is DGGITQSPKYLFRKEGQNVTLSCEQNLNHDAMYWYRQDPGQGLRLIYYSQIVNDFQKGDIAEGYSVSREKKESFPLTVTSAQKNPTAFYLCASSLQENYGYTFGSGTRLTVV.

This chain joins TRBV5-4 and TRBJ1-3, with TRBD1 as a possible D gene (5 bases). Germline V lookup: CDR1 SGHNT, CDR2 YYREEE (reference sequence). CDR3 length: 13 amino acids. V was shortened by 2 bases and J by 8 bases, with 11 bases between the two germline ends. CDR3 coding DNA: TGTGCCAGCAGCTTAGCGGGGGTGGACACCATATATTTT. Protein sequence: CASSLAGVDTIYF.

The chain employs TRBV5-1 and TRBJ2-5, with no clear D. Germline CDR1 SGHRS, CDR2 YFSETQ. CDR3 length: 12 amino acids. Trimming shortened V by 2 bases and J by 5 bases, and 7 bases separated the two germline ends. In DNA form, the CDR3 reads TGCGCCAGCAGCTTTTCTGGCGAGACCCAGTACTTC. It encodes CASSFSGETQYF.

This chain joins TRBV18 and TRBJ2-1; 10 bases map to TRBD1. With 3 bases clipped from V and 4 bases from J, the junction kept 6 bases outside the gene matches. Germline V lookup: CDR1 KGHSH, CDR2 LQKENI. The CDR3 runs to 16 residues. CDR3 sequence (DNA): TGTGCCAGCTCACCGACAGGGGGCGGAATTTACAATGAGCAGTTCTTC. The encoded protein is CASSPTGGGIYNEQFF.

This clone has only one observation. The rearrangement uses TRBV6-5 and TRBJ2-3, with TRBD2 matching 8 bases. The CDR3 extends over 15 amino acids. Germline V gives CDR1 MNHEY, CDR2 SVGAGI. J was trimmed by 3 bases and V by 8 bases; bases with no gene match: 10. This CDR3 is CASRRERGRTDTQYF. The CDR3 DNA follows: TGTGCCAGCCGACGGGAGCGGGGGCGGACAGATACGCAGTATTTT.

The J gene is TRBJ1-3, the V gene TRBV30; perhaps TRBD1 as D (5 bases). V dropped 6 bases and J dropped 1 base, with 13 bases sitting between them. This CDR3 has 14 residues. The V gene's germline CDR1 is GTSNPN and CDR2 SVGIG (reference sequence). CDR3 coding DNA: TGTGCCTGCAGTAGACAGTTTTCTGGAAACACCATATATTTT. Its protein is CACSRQFSGNTIYF.

The V gene is TRBV19, the J gene TRBJ2-2, with D possibly TRBD1 on 5 matching bases. Germline CDR1 is LNHDA and CDR2 is SQIVND (reference sequence). There are 15 residues in the CDR3. Trimming shortened V by 3 bases and J by 0 bases, and 8 bases separated the two germline ends. CDR3 nucleotide sequence: TGTGCCAGTAGTATGCAGGGATCGAACACCGGGGAGCTGTTTTTT. It encodes CASSMQGSNTGELFF.

The chain combines TRBV6-5 with TRBJ1-4, with a weak D call TRBD1 (5 bases). Germline V gene sequence: CDR1 MNHEY, CDR2 SVGAGI. The CDR3 contains 13 residues. Trimming stripped 11 bases from V and 3 bases from J, with 13 bases between. In DNA, the CDR3 is TGTGCCGGGGCTGGGGGGGCTAATGAAAAACTGTTTTTT. Translation gives CAGAGGANEKLFF.

On this clone itself: Other DNA sequences in this sample translate to the same CDR3. The V call is TRBV6-2 or TRBV6-3, the J call TRBJ1-5, with TRBD1 identical over 7 bases. In germline, CDR1 is MNHEY, CDR2 SVGEGT. V shed 0 bases, J shed 3 bases, and the junction held 5 bases outside the gene matches. This CDR3 region has 16 residues. CDR3 amino acids: CASSYSGQRPNQPQHF. CDR3 sequence (DNA): TGTGCCAGCAGTTACTCGGGACAGAGGCCCAATCAGCCCCAGCATTTT.

The chain links TRBV7-2 to TRBJ2-3, with TRBD2 matching 10 bases. This CDR3 region has 16 residues. V gave up 5 bases and J gave up 6 bases; unmatched junction bases: 11. From germline, CDR1 is SGHTA and CDR2 FQGNSA. The CDR3 here is CASSRGLAGVGDTQYF. Written as DNA, the CDR3 is TGTGCCAGCAGCCGCGGGCTAGCGGGAGTTGGGGATACGCAGTATTTT. The full variable domain, with the rest looked up from reference TRBV7-2 and TRBJ2-3, is GAGVSQSPSNKVTEKGKDVELRCDPISGHTALYWYRQSLGQGLEFLIYFQGNSAPDKSGLPSDRFSAERTGGSVSTLTIQRTQQEDSAVYLCASSRGLAGVGDTQYFGPGTRLTVL.

The chain is built from TRBV11-2 and TRBJ1-5, with 7 bases lining up with TRBD1. The ends lost 5 bases at V and 9 bases at J; junction bases unmatched: 7. The germline V gene encodes CDR1 SGHAT and CDR2 FQNNGV. The CDR3 extends over 13 amino acids. CDR3 loop: CASSRDRERPQHF. The DNA for the CDR3 is TGTGCCAGCAGCCGCGACAGGGAAAGGCCCCAGCATTTT.

The chain has TRBV15 and TRBJ2-4; D might be TRBD1 (5 bases). Germline CDR1 is LNHNV and CDR2 is YYDKDF (reference sequence). The germline V and J ends were trimmed by 2 bases and 1 base, with 9 bases remaining between them. CDR3 length: 15 residues. CDR3 region: CATSRQGEAKNIQYF. DNA for the CDR3: TGTGCCACCAGCAGACAGGGTGAGGCCAAAAACATTCAGTACTTC.

The chain combines TRBV20-1 with TRBJ2-7; possible D gene TRBD1, 6 bases. V was trimmed by 3 bases and J by 2 bases, leaving 14 bases between them. This CDR3 is built from 14 residues. Germline values: CDR1 DFQATT, CDR2 SNEGSKA (reference sequence). The CDR3 here is CSASGTGNPYEQYF. As DNA, the CDR3 is TGCAGTGCTAGTGGAACAGGGAACCCCTACGAGCAGTACTTC.

The rearrangement uses TRBV7-3 and TRBJ1-1; 10 bases line up with TRBD1. V lost 2 bases, J lost 5 bases, and 2 bases stayed unmatched. Looked up from germline, CDR1 is SGHTA and CDR2 is FQGTGA. The CDR3 sequence is 14 residues long. The CDR3 coding sequence is TGTGCCAGCAGCTTATTGGGACAGGGGACTGAAGCTTTCTTT. Translating gives CASSLLGQGTEAFF.

J is TRBJ2-2 and V is TRBV5-4; 9 bases fit TRBD1. The CDR3 is 15 amino acids. V dropped 4 bases and J dropped 1; count of bases not matched to a gene: 2. Germline assignment: CDR1 SGHNT and CDR2 YYREEE (reference sequence). CDR3 region: CASSPGQGNTGELFF. The CDR3 nucleotides read TGTGCCAGCAGCCCGGGACAGGGGAACACCGGGGAGCTGTTTTTT.

The V and J genes are TRBV19 and TRBJ1-2; D is uncertain. Germline V gene lookup returns CDR1 LNHDA and CDR2 SQIVND (reference sequence). The CDR3 contains 13 residues. Trimming pared 5 bases from V and 0 bases from J, leaving 7 bases between. CDR3 bases: TGTGCCAGTAGTGTGTCCACTAACTATGGCTACACCTTC. Translated, it gives CASSVSTNYGYTF.